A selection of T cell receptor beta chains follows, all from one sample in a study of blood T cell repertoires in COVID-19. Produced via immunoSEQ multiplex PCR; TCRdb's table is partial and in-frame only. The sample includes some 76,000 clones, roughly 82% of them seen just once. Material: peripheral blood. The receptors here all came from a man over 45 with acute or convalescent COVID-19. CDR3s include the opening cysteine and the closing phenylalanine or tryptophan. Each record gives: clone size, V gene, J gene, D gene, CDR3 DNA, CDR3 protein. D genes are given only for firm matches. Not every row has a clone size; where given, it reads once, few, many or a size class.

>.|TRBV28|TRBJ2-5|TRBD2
TGTGCCAGCAGTTTACCCCCGGGACTAGCGGGGATGAAAGAGACCCAGTACTTC
CASSLPPGLAGMKETQYF
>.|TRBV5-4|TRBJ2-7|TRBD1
TGTGCCAGCAGCATCGGACAGGGAGACGAGCAGTACTTC
CASSIGQGDEQYF
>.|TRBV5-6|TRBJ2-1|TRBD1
TGTGCCAGCAGCCTCCTACAGGGGGCAGCGGGTAATGAGCAGTTCTTC
CASSLLQGAAGNEQFF
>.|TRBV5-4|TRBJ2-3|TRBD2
TGTGCCAGCAGCTTGGAACTAGCGGGAGATACAGATACGCAGTATTTT
CASSLELAGDTDTQYF
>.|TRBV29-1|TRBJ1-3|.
TGCAGCGTTGAACGGCCAGAGGCTGGAAACACCATATATTTT
CSVERPEAGNTIYF
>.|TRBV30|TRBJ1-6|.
TGTGCCTGGAGTCGACAGAATAATTCACCCCTCCACTTT
CAWSRQNNSPLHF
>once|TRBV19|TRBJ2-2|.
TGTGCCAGTAGTATACAGGTGGCGAACACCGGGGAGCTGTTTTTT
CASSIQVANTGELFF
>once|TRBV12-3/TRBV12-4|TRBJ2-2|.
TGTGCCAGCAGTTTAACGGACACCGGGGAGCTGTTTTTT
CASSLTDTGELFF
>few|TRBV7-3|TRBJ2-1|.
TGTGCCAGCAGCTTAACCCCGCAGGGTTGGAATGAGCAGTTCTTC
CASSLTPQGWNEQFF
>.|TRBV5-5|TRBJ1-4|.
TGTGCCAGCAGTTTCACAGGGCGTCAAAATGAAAAACTGTTTTTT
CASSFTGRQNEKLFF
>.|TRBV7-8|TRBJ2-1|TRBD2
TGTGCCAGCAGTCGTGGGCCACTAGCGACGGCGTCCGATGAGCAGTTCTTC
CASSRGPLATASDEQFF
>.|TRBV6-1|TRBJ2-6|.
TGTGCCAGCAGTGTAGACAACCCATTATCTGGGGCCAACGTCCTGACTTTC
CASSVDNPLSGANVLTF
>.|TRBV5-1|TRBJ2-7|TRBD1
TGCGCCAGCAGCGATGGACAGGGGGCCGGCACCTACGAGCAGTACTTC
CASSDGQGAGTYEQYF
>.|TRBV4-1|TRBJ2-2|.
TGCGCCAGCAGCCAAGTCTTTGGGGGGAGCACCGGGGAGCTGTTTTTT
CASSQVFGGSTGELFF
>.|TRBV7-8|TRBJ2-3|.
TGTGCCAGCAGCCCCGGCTTAGAGGGTACGCAGTATTTT
CASSPGLEGTQYF
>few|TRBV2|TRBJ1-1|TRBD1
TGTGCCAGCAGTAGCCAGGGGGCGCGTATTTACACTGAAGCTTTCTTT
CASSSQGARIYTEAFF
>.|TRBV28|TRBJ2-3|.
TGTGCCAGCCTGGCGGACACAGATACGCAGTATTTT
CASLADTDTQYF
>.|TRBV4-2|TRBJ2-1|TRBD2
TGTGCCAGCAGCCAAACATTTAGCGGGGGGGCCGAGAATGAGCAGTTCTTC
CASSQTFSGGAENEQFF
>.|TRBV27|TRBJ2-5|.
TGTGCCAGCAGTTTCGGGGGGCGCGAAGAGACCCAGTACTTC
CASSFGGREETQYF
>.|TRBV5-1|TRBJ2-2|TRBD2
TGCGCCAGCAGCTTTGACGGGAGGAGTCACACCGGGGAGCTGTTTTTT
CASSFDGRSHTGELFF
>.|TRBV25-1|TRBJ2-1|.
TGTGCCAGCAGTGAAGGGACAACCTACAATGAGCAGTTCTTC
CASSEGTTYNEQFF
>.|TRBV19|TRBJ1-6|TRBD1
TGTGCCAGTAGTATTGAACAGGGGGACTTTTCCAGTTTTTCACCCCTCCACTTT
CASSIEQGDFSSFSPLHF
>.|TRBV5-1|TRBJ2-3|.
TGCGCCAGCAGCCAAGGCGGGGGCCGGGGCACAGATACGCAGTATTTT
CASSQGGGRGTDTQYF
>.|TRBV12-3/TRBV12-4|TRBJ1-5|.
TGTGCCAGCAGTTTCTCTAGCAATCAGCCCCAGCATTTT
CASSFSSNQPQHF
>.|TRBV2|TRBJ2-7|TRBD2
TGTGCCAGCAACCCAAATGGAGCGGGGATCTACGAGCAGTACTTC
CASNPNGAGIYEQYF
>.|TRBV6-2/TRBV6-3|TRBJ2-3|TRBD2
TGTGCCAGCAGTGTACTAGCGGGAGGGGCAGATACGCAGTATTTT
CASSVLAGGADTQYF
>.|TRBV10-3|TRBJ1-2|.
TGTGCCATCGGAGTTGAGGCGTCGAGCTATGGCTACACCTTC
CAIGVEASSYGYTF
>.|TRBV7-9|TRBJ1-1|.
TGTGCCAGCAGCGGAGGGGTCAGGAACACTGAAGCTTTCTTT
CASSGGVRNTEAFF
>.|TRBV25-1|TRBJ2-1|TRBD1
TGTGCCAGCAGTGAATCGGGCAGGGGGAACGGTGAGCAGTTCTTC
CASSESGRGNGEQFF
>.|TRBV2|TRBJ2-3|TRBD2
TGTGCCAGCAGTCTTATAGCGGGAGGGCCCGTAGATACGCAGTATTTT
CASSLIAGGPVDTQYF
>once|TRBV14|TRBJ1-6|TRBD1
TGTGCCAGCAGCCAAGATCCATTGGGACAGGGTTCACCCCTCCACTTT
CASSQDPLGQGSPLHF
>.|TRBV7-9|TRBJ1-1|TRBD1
TGTGCCAGCAGCCTCCCCGGACAGGGGATAGGAAACACTGAAGCTTTCTTT
CASSLPGQGIGNTEAFF
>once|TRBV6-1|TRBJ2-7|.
TGTGCCAGCAGTGAAACGCGGCTCTACGAGCAGTACTTC
CASSETRLYEQYF
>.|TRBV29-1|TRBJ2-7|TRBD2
TGCAGCGTTGAAGATCCCAGCGGGAGGAGCTCCTACGAGCAGTACTTC
CSVEDPSGRSSYEQYF
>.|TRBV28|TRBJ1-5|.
TGTGCCAGCCGCTCAGGGGACCAGCCCCAGCATTTT
CASRSGDQPQHF
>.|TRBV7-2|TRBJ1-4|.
TGTGCCAGCAGCGCCGGGAGCCGCTCGAATGAAAAACTGTTTTTT
CASSAGSRSNEKLFF
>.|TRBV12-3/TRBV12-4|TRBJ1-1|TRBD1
TGTGCCAGCAGCAGAACAGGGGGCGCTGAAGCTTTCTTT
CASSRTGGAEAFF
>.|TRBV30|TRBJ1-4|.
TGTGCCTGGCGCAGGGTCACTAATGAAAAACTGTTTTTT
CAWRRVTNEKLFF
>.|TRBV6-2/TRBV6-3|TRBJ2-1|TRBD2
TGTGCCAGCAGTTACATGGTAGCGGGTGGGGCCTACAATGAGCAGTTCTTC
CASSYMVAGGAYNEQFF
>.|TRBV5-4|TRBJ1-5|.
TGTGCCAGCAGCTTGCAGGGATCAGCCCAGCATTTT
CASSLQGSAQHF
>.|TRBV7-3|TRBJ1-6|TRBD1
TGTGCCAGCAGCGTTGGGGACAGAGATAATTCACCCCTCCACTTT
CASSVGDRDNSPLHF
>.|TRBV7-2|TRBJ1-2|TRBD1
TGTGCCAGCAGCTTGGGGACAGGGGCCTATGGCTACACCTTC
CASSLGTGAYGYTF
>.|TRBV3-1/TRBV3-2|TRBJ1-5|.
TGTGCCAGCAGCCAAGCTAGTGGGAGCAATCAGCCCCAGCATTTT
CASSQASGSNQPQHF
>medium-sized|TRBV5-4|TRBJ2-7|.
TGTGCCAGCAGCGGAGGGAGTCTCGGCTACGACGAGCAGTACTTC
CASSGGSLGYDEQYF
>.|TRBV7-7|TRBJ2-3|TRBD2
TGTGCCAGCAGCCCTAGCGGGAGAACCGATACGCAGTATTTT
CASSPSGRTDTQYF
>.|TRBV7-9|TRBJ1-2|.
TGTGCCAGCAGCTTAGTGGGGCAGGGCTATGGCTACACCTTC
CASSLVGQGYGYTF
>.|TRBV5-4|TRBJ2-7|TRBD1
TGTGCCAGCAGCGGACAGGGGGCGGCCTACGAGCAGTACTTC
CASSGQGAAYEQYF
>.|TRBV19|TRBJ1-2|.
TGTGCCAGTATCCCGACAGCCCGATCTAACTATGGCTACACCTTC
CASIPTARSNYGYTF
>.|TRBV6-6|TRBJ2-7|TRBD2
TGTGCCAGCAGTCTACCGCTACTAGCGGGAGAGGGCGAGCAGTACTTC
CASSLPLLAGEGEQYF
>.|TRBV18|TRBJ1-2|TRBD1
TGTGCCAGCTCACCCGGGACAGGGGGTCGGTATGGCTACACCTTC
CASSPGTGGRYGYTF
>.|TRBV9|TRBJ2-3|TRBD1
TGTGCCAGCAGCGCCACAGGGGGCTTAACAGATACGCAGTATTTT
CASSATGGLTDTQYF
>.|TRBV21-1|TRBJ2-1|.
TGTGCCAGCAGCAGAGAACCGGGACAGGGGGCCTGGAATGAGCAGTTCTTC
CASSREPGQGAWNEQFF
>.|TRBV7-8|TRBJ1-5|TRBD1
TGTGCCAGCAGCCCAAGGGACAGGGCCTTTGGTCAGCCCCAGCATTTT
CASSPRDRAFGQPQHF
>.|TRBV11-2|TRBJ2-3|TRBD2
TGTGCCAGCAGCTCCCAGACTAGCGGGGGGGTGAATACGCAGTATTTT
CASSSQTSGGVNTQYF